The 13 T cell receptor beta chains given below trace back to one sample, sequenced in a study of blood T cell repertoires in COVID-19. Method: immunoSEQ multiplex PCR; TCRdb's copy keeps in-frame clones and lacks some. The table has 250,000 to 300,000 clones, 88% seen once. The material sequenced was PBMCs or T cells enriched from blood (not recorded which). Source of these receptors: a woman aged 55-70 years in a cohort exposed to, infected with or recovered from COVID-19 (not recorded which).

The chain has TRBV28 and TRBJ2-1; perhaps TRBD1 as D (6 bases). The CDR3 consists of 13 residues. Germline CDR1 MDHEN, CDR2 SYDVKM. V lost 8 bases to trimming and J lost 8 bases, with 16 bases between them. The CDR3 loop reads CASRPRGLDEQFF. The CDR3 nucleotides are TGTGCCAGCCGGCCCAGGGGCCTCGATGAGCAGTTCTTC.

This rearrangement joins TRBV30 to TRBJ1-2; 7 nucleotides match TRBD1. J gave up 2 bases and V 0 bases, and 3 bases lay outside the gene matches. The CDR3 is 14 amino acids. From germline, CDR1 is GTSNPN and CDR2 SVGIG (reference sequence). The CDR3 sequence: CAWSVGQVNYGYTF. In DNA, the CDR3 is TGTGCCTGGAGTGTAGGACAGGTCAACTATGGCTACACCTTC.

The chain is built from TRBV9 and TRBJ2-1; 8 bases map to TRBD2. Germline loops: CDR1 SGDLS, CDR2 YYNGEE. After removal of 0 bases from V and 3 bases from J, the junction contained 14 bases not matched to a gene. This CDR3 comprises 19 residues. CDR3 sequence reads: CASSVEGVGGGGRYNEQFF. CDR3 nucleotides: TGTGCCAGCAGCGTAGAAGGGGTTGGCGGCGGGGGGCGCTACAATGAGCAGTTCTTC.

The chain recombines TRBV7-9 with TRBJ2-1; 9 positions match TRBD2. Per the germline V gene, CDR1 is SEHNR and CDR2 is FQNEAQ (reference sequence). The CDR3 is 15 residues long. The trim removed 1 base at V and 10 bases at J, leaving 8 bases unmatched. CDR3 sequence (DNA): TGTGCCAGCAGCTTAGTGGCGGGAGGGCCAGGGGAGCAGTTCTTC. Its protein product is CASSLVAGGPGEQFF.

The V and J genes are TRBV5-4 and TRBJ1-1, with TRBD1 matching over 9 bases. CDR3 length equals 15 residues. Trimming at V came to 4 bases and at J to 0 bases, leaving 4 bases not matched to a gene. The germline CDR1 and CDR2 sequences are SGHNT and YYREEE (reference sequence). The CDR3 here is CASSLGTGMNTEAFF. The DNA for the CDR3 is TGTGCCAGCAGCCTAGGGACAGGGATGAACACTGAAGCTTTCTTT.

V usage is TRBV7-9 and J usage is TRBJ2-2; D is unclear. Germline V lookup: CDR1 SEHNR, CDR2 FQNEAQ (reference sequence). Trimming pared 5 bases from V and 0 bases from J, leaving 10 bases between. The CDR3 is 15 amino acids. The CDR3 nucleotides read TGTGCCAGCAGCCGTAGACAAACGAACACCGGGGAGCTGTTTTTT. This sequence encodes CASSRRQTNTGELFF.

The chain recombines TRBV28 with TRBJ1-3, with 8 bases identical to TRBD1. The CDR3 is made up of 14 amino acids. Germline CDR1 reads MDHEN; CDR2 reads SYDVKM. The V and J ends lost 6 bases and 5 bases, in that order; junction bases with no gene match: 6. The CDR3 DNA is TGTGCCAGCAGCCAGGACAGGGTCCGAAACACCATATATTTT. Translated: CASSQDRVRNTIYF.

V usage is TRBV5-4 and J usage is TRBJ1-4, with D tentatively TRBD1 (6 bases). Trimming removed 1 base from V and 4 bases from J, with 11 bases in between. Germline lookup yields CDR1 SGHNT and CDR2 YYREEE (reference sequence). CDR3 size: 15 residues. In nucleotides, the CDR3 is TGTGCCAGCAGCTTGCAGGACAGAAATAATGAAAAACTGTTTTTT. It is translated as CASSLQDRNNEKLFF.

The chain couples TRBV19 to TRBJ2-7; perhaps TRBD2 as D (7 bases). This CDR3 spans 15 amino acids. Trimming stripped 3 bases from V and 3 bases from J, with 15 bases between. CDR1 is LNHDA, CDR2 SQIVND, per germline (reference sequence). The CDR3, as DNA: TGTGCCAGTAGTATCAAGGGGGGGGAAGTCTACGAGCAGTACTTC. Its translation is CASSIKGGEVYEQYF.

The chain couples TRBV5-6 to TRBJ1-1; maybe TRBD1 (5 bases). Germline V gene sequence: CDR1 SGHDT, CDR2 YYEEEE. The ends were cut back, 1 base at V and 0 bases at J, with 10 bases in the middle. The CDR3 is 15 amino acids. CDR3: CASSLIGVMNTEAFF. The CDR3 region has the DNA TGTGCCAGCAGCTTGATAGGGGTGATGAACACTGAAGCTTTCTTT.

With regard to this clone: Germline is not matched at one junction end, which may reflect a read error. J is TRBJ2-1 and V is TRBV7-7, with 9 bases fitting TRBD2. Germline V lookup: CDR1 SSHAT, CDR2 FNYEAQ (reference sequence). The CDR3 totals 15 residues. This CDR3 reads CASSLGLAGYNEQFF. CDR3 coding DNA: TGTGCTAGCAGCTTAGGCCTAGCGGGGTACAATGAGCAGTTCTTC.

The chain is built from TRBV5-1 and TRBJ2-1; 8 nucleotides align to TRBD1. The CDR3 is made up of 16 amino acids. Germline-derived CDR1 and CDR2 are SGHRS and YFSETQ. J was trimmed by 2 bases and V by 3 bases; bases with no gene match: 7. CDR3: CASSYGTGTPYNEQFF. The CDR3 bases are TGCGCCAGCAGCTACGGGACAGGAACCCCCTACAATGAGCAGTTCTTC.

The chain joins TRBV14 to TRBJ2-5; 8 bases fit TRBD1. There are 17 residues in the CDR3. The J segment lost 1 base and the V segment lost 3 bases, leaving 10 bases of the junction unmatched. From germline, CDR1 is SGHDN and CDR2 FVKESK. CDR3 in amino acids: CASSQRRRGQVQETQYF. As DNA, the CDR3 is TGTGCCAGCAGCCAGAGAAGAAGGGGACAGGTCCAAGAGACCCAGTACTTC.